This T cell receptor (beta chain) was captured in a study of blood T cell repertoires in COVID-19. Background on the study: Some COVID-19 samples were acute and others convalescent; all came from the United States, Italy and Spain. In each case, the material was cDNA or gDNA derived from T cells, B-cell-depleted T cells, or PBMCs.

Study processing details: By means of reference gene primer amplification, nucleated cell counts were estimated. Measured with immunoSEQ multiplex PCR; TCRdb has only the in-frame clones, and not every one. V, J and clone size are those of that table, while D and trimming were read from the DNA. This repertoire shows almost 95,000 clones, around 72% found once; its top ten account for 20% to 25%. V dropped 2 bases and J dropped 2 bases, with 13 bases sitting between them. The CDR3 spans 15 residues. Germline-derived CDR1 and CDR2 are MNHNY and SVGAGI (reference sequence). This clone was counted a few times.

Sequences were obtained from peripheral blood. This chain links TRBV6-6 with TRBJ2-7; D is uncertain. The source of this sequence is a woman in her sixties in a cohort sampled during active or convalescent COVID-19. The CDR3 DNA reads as TGTGCCAGCAGTTACGGTGCAGTCCATACCTACGAGCAGTACTTC. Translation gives CASSYGAVHTYEQYF.